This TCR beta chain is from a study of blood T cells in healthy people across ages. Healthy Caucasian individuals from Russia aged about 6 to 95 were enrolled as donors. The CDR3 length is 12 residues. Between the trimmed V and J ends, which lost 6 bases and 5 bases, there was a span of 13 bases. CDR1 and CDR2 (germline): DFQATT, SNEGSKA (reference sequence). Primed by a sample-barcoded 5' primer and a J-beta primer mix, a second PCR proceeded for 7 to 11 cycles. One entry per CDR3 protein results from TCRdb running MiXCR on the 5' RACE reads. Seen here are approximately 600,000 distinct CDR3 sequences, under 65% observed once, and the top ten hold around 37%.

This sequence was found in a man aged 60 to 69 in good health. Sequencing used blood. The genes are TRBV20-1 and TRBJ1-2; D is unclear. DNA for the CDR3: TGCAGTGCGAACCTGCAGAGTTATGGCTACACCTTC. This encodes CSANLQSYGYTF.